Listed here are 24 T cell receptor beta chains from one sample, sequenced in a study of spatial heterogeneity in lung cancer. This sample's time point: sample taken at primary tumor resection. Sequencing of whole RNA from tumor, nontumor lung or frozen PBMC involved no sorting. Each CDR3 protein is one row after TCRdb ran MiXCR on the 5' RACE reads. The data hold roughly 54,000 distinct CDR3 sequences, with 7.5% to 9% observed a single time. Material: PBMCs, obtained at surgery. The receptors were sampled from a female donor with early-stage non-small cell lung cancer.

This clonotype was seen a few times. The V and J genes are TRBV6-2 or TRBV6-3 and TRBJ2-7; D is undetermined. Trimming stripped 6 bases from V and 0 bases from J, with 9 bases between. This CDR3 comprises 13 residues. Germline CDR1 is MNHEY and CDR2 is SVGEGT. The CDR3 coding sequence is TGTGCCAGCAGAGGACCGGCCTCCTACGAGCAGTACTTC. Translation: CASRGPASYEQYF.

Many counts were recorded for this clonotype. The chain couples TRBV6-5 to TRBJ1-1; D is perhaps TRBD1 (6 bases). This CDR3 contains 15 residues. Deletions cut 5 bases from V and 0 bases from J, with 13 bases between. In germline, CDR1 is MNHEY, CDR2 SVGAGI. The CDR3: CASSKAGTMNTEAFF. CDR3 in DNA: TGTGCCAGCAGTAAAGCCGGGACAATGAACACTGAAGCTTTCTTT.

This clonotype has just a few counts. The chain uses TRBV5-1 and TRBJ2-1, with 10 bases fitting TRBD2. Germline assignment: CDR1 SGHRS and CDR2 YFSETQ. After removal of 3 bases from V and 9 bases from J, the junction contained 6 bases not matched to a gene. This CDR3 spans 14 amino acids. The CDR3 region has the DNA TGCGCCAGCAGCTGGAGCGGGGGGGCTGTTGAGCAGTTCTTC. This sequence encodes CASSWSGGAVEQFF.

Written as DNA, the CDR3 is TGTGCCAGCAGTTTTGGCGAGTTACGCTCCTACGAGCAGTACTTC. Its protein is CASSFGELRSYEQYF. V and J are TRBV12-3 or TRBV12-4 and TRBJ2-7; D is unclear. V lost 3 bases, J lost 0 bases, and 12 bases lay in between. The CDR3 consists of 15 residues.

This clonotype has a count of ten or more. The rearrangement uses TRBV29-1 and TRBJ2-7; unclear D gene. The CDR3 sequence is 14 residues long. CDR1 is SQVTM, CDR2 ANQGSEA, per germline. V lost 4 bases and J 3 bases, leaving 16 bases between the germline ends. CDR3 nucleotide sequence: TGCAGCGTTGTGGCTTACATAGGTGACTACGAGCAGTACTTC. It specifies CSVVAYIGDYEQYF.

This clonotype was seen a handful of times. The chain recombines TRBV4-3 with TRBJ2-2; the D is unclear. Trimming shortened V by 5 bases and J by 1 base, and 5 bases separated the two germline ends. Per germline, CDR1 LGHNA and CDR2 YSLEER. This CDR3 has 13 residues. Written as DNA, the CDR3 is TGCGCCAGCAGCGTACAGAACACCGGGGAGCTGTTTTTT. Its protein is CASSVQNTGELFF.

V is TRBV20-1 and J is TRBJ1-1; D remains unclear. Looked up from germline, CDR1 is DFQATT and CDR2 is SNEGSKA (reference sequence). The CDR3 has 13 amino acids. Trimming took off 0 bases at V and 3 bases at J, with 8 bases between the two ends. The CDR3 reads CSARDYGYTEAFF. The CDR3 nucleotides read TGCAGTGCTAGAGATTACGGTTACACTGAAGCTTTCTTT.

In regard to this clonotype: This may be a read error: a much more frequent sequence differs by one nucleotide. The chain is built from TRBV7-2 and TRBJ2-3; the match to TRBD1 covers 7 bases. The J call may be in error: the DNA end matches TRBJ1-5 better. CDR3 length equals 18 residues. CDR1 is SGHTA and CDR2 is FQGNSA in the germline V gene. The CDR3 loop reads CASSLENPWGRGADTQHF. In DNA form, the CDR3 reads TGTGCCAGCAGCTTAGAAAACCCTTGGGGCAGGGGGGCAGATACGCAGCATTTT.

V usage is TRBV7-2 and J usage is TRBJ2-5, with D perhaps being TRBD1 or TRBD2 (5 bases each). Trimming took 1 base from V and 7 from J, leaving 13 bases between them. Germline CDR1 SGHTA, CDR2 FQGNSA. The CDR3 is 14 residues long. The CDR3 DNA reads TGTGCCAGCAGCTTAGGAGGGGCTCGGACGACCCAGTACTTC. Translating gives CASSLGGARTTQYF. The full variable domain, with the rest looked up from reference TRBV7-2 and TRBJ2-5, is GAGVSQSPSNKVTEKGKDVELRCDPISGHTALYWYRQSLGQGLEFLIYFQGNSAPDKSGLPSDRFSAERTGGSVSTLTIQRTQQEDSAVYLCASSLGGARTTQYFGPGTRLLVL.

The rearrangement joins TRBV7-9 to TRBJ2-1, with D possibly matching TRBD1 (6 bases). Trimming stripped 2 bases from V and 15 bases from J, with 14 bases between. The germline V gene has CDR1 SEHNR and CDR2 FQNEAQ (reference sequence). This CDR3 spans 12 amino acids. The DNA of the CDR3 is TGTGCCAGCAGCTTAAATCAGGGGCGGAGGTTCTTC. Translated, it gives CASSLNQGRRFF.

In this sample, this clonotype turned up many times. The chain recombines TRBV29-1 with TRBJ1-1; D gene uncertain. Per the germline V gene, CDR1 is SQVTM and CDR2 is ANQGSEA. Between the trimmed V and J ends, which lost 4 bases and 1 base, there was a span of 10 bases. The CDR3 runs to 13 residues. This CDR3 reads CSVAGPTNTEAFF. The CDR3 nucleotides are TGCAGCGTTGCTGGGCCCACGAACACTGAAGCTTTCTTT.

The CDR3 coding sequence is TGTGCCAGCAGACACATGGGGACCCAGTACTTC. Protein sequence: CASRHMGTQYF. The V gene is TRBV28, the J gene TRBJ2-5, with D uncertain. The CDR3 runs 11 residues. The germline CDR1 and CDR2 sequences are MDHEN and SYDVKM. The V gene lost 6 bases and the J gene lost 7 bases, with 9 bases spanning the gap.

A note on this clonotype: One base away lies a much larger clone, so this may be a sequencing read error. The chain recombines TRBV5-5 with TRBJ2-1; the match to TRBD2 covers 9 bases. After removal of 2 bases from V and 0 bases from J, the junction contained 18 bases not matched to a gene. CDR1 is SGHKS and CDR2 is YYEKEE in the germline V gene (reference sequence). The CDR3 length is 21 residues. The CDR3 sequence: CASSFVPTGASGTSSYNEQFF. The CDR3 DNA sequence: TGTGCCAGCAGCTTTGTTCCAACCGGGGCTAGCGGGACGAGCTCCTACAATGAGCAGTTCTTC.

J is TRBJ1-4 and V is TRBV20-1; 7 bases map to TRBD1. Germline CDR1 reads DFQATT; CDR2 reads SNEGSKA (reference sequence). Germline trimming cut 6 bases from V and 7 bases from J; bases unmatched to any gene: 8. The CDR3 runs 13 residues. DNA of the CDR3: TGCAGTGCAATGACAGGGTTCGGTGAAAAACTGTTTTTT. Its translation is CSAMTGFGEKLFF.

This clonotype was picked up a small number of times. The genes are TRBV4-2 and TRBJ2-5; 13 nucleotides align to TRBD2. The junction had 10 bases not matched to a gene; V was cut back by 4 bases and J by 5 bases. Germline V lookup: CDR1 LGHNA, CDR2 YNFKEQ. This CDR3 has 17 residues. CDR3 in amino acids: CASSRGLAGLDGETQYF. The DNA of the CDR3 is TGTGCCAGCAGCCGGGGACTAGCGGGGCTTGATGGCGAGACCCAGTACTTC.

In its sample, this clonotype is medium-sized. This chain links TRBV7-9 with TRBJ1-5, with D unclear. CDR1 and CDR2 from the germline V gene are SEHNR and FQNEAQ (reference sequence). Trimming took 5 bases from V and 3 from J, leaving 14 bases between them. This CDR3 region has 15 residues. CDR3 amino acids: CASSQGLQSNQPQHF. In DNA, the CDR3 is TGTGCCAGCAGCCAAGGACTACAGTCCAATCAGCCCCAGCATTTT.

This rearrangement joins TRBV6-5 to TRBJ1-2; weak D call: TRBD1 (5 bases). The CDR3 runs 14 residues. CDR1 and CDR2 from the germline V gene are MNHEY and SVGAGI. The V gene lost 0 bases and the J gene lost 3 bases, with 8 bases spanning the gap. The CDR3 loop reads CASSYSNRHYGYTF. CDR3 DNA sequence: TGTGCCAGCAGTTACTCCAACAGGCACTATGGCTACACCTTC.

In its sample, this clonotype was seen many times. V is TRBV7-9 and J is TRBJ1-2; no reliable D call. The CDR3 sequence is 13 residues long. The germline V and J ends were trimmed by 1 base and 2 bases, with 5 bases remaining between them. CDR1 is SEHNR, CDR2 FQNEAQ, per germline (reference sequence). This CDR3 reads CASSLVQNYGYTF. Here the CDR3 DNA reads TGTGCCAGCAGCTTAGTCCAGAACTATGGCTACACCTTC.

Ten or more counts support this clonotype. The chain has TRBV18 and TRBJ2-7; tentatively, D is TRBD1 (5 bases). The CDR3 contains 15 residues. Between the trimmed V and J ends, which lost 3 bases and 4 bases, there was a span of 16 bases. The germline gives CDR1 KGHSH, CDR2 LQKENI. This chain's CDR3 is CASSPFPDRSYEQYF. The DNA for the CDR3 is TGTGCCAGCTCACCGTTCCCTGACAGAAGTTACGAGCAGTACTTC.

This chain links TRBV6-5 with TRBJ1-3; the D is unclear. This CDR3 is built from 15 residues. Germline assignment: CDR1 MNHEY and CDR2 SVGAGI. V was trimmed by 3 bases and J by 0 bases, leaving 9 bases between them. CDR3 protein: CASSYSRDSGNTIYF. CDR3 nucleotides: TGTGCCAGCAGTTATTCCCGGGACTCTGGAAACACCATATATTTT.

V gene TRBV28 combines with J gene TRBJ2-7; 11 bases align to TRBD2. Trimming took 3 bases from V and 4 from J; bases not matched to a gene: 5. Germline values: CDR1 MDHEN, CDR2 SYDVKM. This CDR3 has 15 residues. The CDR3 region has the DNA TGTGCCAGCAGTTTGCCGGGGACTAGCGGTTACGAGCAGTACTTC. It specifies CASSLPGTSGYEQYF.

At least ten counts were recorded for this clonotype. The J gene is TRBJ2-4, the V gene TRBV5-6, with a possible D match to TRBD2 (6 bases). From germline, CDR1 is SGHDT and CDR2 YYEEEE. Trimming removed 0 bases at V and 3 bases at J, with 13 bases between. CDR3 length: 16 residues. DNA for the CDR3: TGTGCCAGCAGCTTGGAGTGGGGGACTGACAAAAACATTCAGTACTTC. The encoded protein is CASSLEWGTDKNIQYF.

This clonotype was observed at least ten times. The chain joins TRBV30 to TRBJ1-5, with 11 bases aligning to TRBD1. The CDR3 runs to 14 residues. From germline, CDR1 is GTSNPN and CDR2 SVGIG (reference sequence). J lost 6 bases, V lost 0 bases, and 1 base had no gene match. The DNA for the CDR3 is TGTGCCTGGAGTGTAGGGACAGGGGGTCAGCCCCAGCATTTT. It codes for CAWSVGTGGQPQHF.

In its sample, this clonotype was seen many times. CDR3 sequence reads: CSVAQGTLNQPQHF. The CDR3 region has the DNA TGCAGTGTCGCTCAGGGTACTCTCAATCAGCCCCAGCATTTT. V is TRBV20-1 and J is TRBJ1-5; tentative D call: TRBD1 (5 bases). The CDR3 consists of 14 residues. Germline CDR1 and CDR2: DFQATT and SNEGSKA (reference sequence). Trimming stripped 7 bases from V and 3 bases from J, with 16 bases between.